Below, 26 T cell receptor beta chains from the same sample are listed, as sequenced in a study of blood T cell repertoires in COVID-19. The repertoire was sequenced with immunoSEQ multiplex PCR; TCRdb's copy has only in-frame clones and lacks some. Seen here are fewer than 600,000 clones, 80% to 90% observed once, and the top ten hold about 0.91%. The specimen sequenced was peripheral blood. Receptor source: a man aged 18-30 years with COVID-19, enrolled during active disease.

This clone was detected once. V usage is TRBV9 and J usage is TRBJ2-1; TRBD2 aligns across 8 bases. The CDR3 spans 15 residues. CDR1 SGDLS and CDR2 YYNGEE come from the germline V gene. Trimming removed 3 bases from V and 6 bases from J; junction bases left unmatched: 8. CDR3 in DNA: TGTGCCAGCAGCGGCGGAGCGGGAGTAAGCAATGAGCAGTTCTTC. The encoded protein is CASSGGAGVSNEQFF.

The gene calls are TRBV2 and TRBJ2-2; TRBD2 matches 11 bases. CDR1 is SNHLY and CDR2 is FYNNEI in the germline V gene. Germline trimming cut 1 base from V and 6 bases from J; bases unmatched to any gene: 1. This CDR3 has 15 amino acids. CDR3 in DNA: TGTGCCAGCAGTGAAGAGACTAGCGGGGCCGGGGAGCTGTTTTTT. It codes for CASSEETSGAGELFF.

This chain uses TRBV14 with TRBJ2-3; D perhaps matches TRBD2 (5 bases). Germline CDR1 is SGHDN and CDR2 is FVKESK. This CDR3 has 17 amino acids. V was clipped by 0 bases and J by 6 bases, with 19 bases between them. The CDR3 DNA follows: TGTGCCAGCAGCCAAGAAGGTGGGAGTTTAGAAGGTGATACGCAGTATTTT. Residues: CASSQEGGSLEGDTQYF.

The chain carries TRBV30 and TRBJ2-7; 10 bases fit TRBD2. CDR1 and CDR2 (germline): GTSNPN, SVGIG (reference sequence). V lost 4 bases and J lost 1; bases outside the gene matches: 4. This CDR3 region has 14 residues. The CDR3 DNA follows: TGTGCCTGGACCGGGACTAGCGCTTCCTACGAGCAGTACTTC. Protein sequence: CAWTGTSASYEQYF.

The rearrangement joins TRBV7-6 to TRBJ1-2; 8 nucleotides match TRBD1. In germline, CDR1 is SGHVS, CDR2 FNYEAQ. The CDR3 runs 14 residues. With 1 base clipped from V and 5 bases from J, the junction kept 3 bases outside the gene matches. In DNA form, the CDR3 reads TGTGCCAGCAGCTTAGGGACAGGGCTGTATGGCTACACCTTC. The encoded protein is CASSLGTGLYGYTF.

V and J are TRBV25-1 and TRBJ2-2, with 7 bases aligning to TRBD1. J was trimmed by 5 bases and V by 10 bases; bases with no gene match: 10. CDR1 is MGHDK, CDR2 SYGVNS, per germline. The CDR3 consists of 14 residues. The CDR3 sequence is CAIREGGETGELFF. CDR3 nucleotide sequence: TGTGCCATCCGGGAAGGGGGCGAGACCGGGGAGCTGTTTTTT.

The V call is TRBV4-2, the J call TRBJ2-6, with 10 bases that match TRBD1. The CDR3 loop spans 18 amino acids. From germline, CDR1 is LGHNA and CDR2 YNFKEQ. V lost 4 bases, J lost 0 bases, and 6 bases stayed unmatched. The CDR3 nucleotides are TGTGCCAGCAGCCGCCAGGGACAGGGGAGCTCTGGGGCCAACGTCCTGACTTTC. This codes for CASSRQGQGSSGANVLTF.

The V and J genes are TRBV30 and TRBJ2-5, with TRBD2 matching 14 bases. The CDR3 has 15 residues. V lost 3 bases, J lost 4 bases, and 4 bases stayed unmatched. Germline V lookup: CDR1 GTSNPN, CDR2 SVGIG (reference sequence). CDR3 loop: CAWRVGLAGVETQYF. CDR3 DNA sequence: TGTGCCTGGAGGGTGGGACTAGCGGGAGTAGAGACCCAGTACTTC.

V usage is TRBV5-6 and J usage is TRBJ1-1; 9 bases agree with TRBD1. Germline V gene sequence: CDR1 SGHDT, CDR2 YYEEEE. With 4 bases clipped from V and 2 bases from J, the junction kept 3 bases outside the gene matches. The CDR3 is 14 amino acids. The CDR3 loop is CASSLQGANTEAFF. The CDR3 DNA is TGTGCCAGCAGCCTACAGGGGGCTAACACTGAAGCTTTCTTT. The complete variable domain, with remaining parts taken from reference TRBV5-6 and TRBJ1-1, reads DAGVTQSPTHLIKTRGQQVTLRCSPKSGHDTVSWYQQALGQGPQFIFQYYEEEERQRGNFPDRFSGHQFPNYSSELNVNALLLGDSALYLCASSLQGANTEAFFGQGTRLTVV.

This rearrangement joins TRBV12-3 or TRBV12-4 to TRBJ2-4; no clear D gene. Deletions cut 1 base from V and 5 bases from J, with 6 bases between. The CDR3 covers 13 residues. This CDR3 reads CASSLDIQNIQYF. The CDR3 nucleotides are TGTGCCAGCAGTTTAGACATACAAAACATTCAGTACTTC.

The CDR3 coding sequence is TGTGCCACCAAGGGAGAAGGGACAGGGTCCTACGAGCAGTACTTC. Translating gives CATKGEGTGSYEQYF. The chain employs TRBV2 and TRBJ2-7; TRBD1 aligns across 9 bases. Germline V CDR1 and CDR2: SNHLY, FYNNEI. The V and J ends lost 10 bases and 1 base, in that order; junction bases with no gene match: 11. The length of the CDR3 is 15 residues. The variable domain in full, completed from reference TRBV2 and TRBJ2-7, reads EPEVTQTPSHQVTQMGQEVILRCVPISNHLYFYWYRQILGQKVEFLVSFYNNEISEKSEIFDDQFSVERPDGSNFTLKIRSTKLEDSAMYFCATKGEGTGSYEQYFGPGTRLTVT.

The chain has TRBV28 and TRBJ2-2, with D possibly matching TRBD2 (5 bases). This CDR3 contains 13 residues. Trimming left V 6 bases short and J 4 bases short, with 9 bases between. Germline-derived CDR1 and CDR2 are MDHEN and SYDVKM. The CDR3 DNA is TGTGCCAGCAGCGATGGGAGCACCGGGGAGCTGTTTTTT. The encoded protein is CASSDGSTGELFF. Variable domain in full (rest from reference TRBV28 and TRBJ2-2): DVKVTQSSRYLVKRTGEKVFLECVQDMDHENMFWYRQDPGLGLRLIYFSYDVKMKEKGDIPEGYSVSREKKERFSLILESASTNQTSMYLCASSDGSTGELFFGEGSRLTVL.

The chain recombines TRBV24-1 with TRBJ1-5, with unresolved D. The CDR3 has 13 residues. The germline CDR1 and CDR2 sequences are KGHDR and SFDVKD. V lost 5 bases and J 7 bases, leaving 11 bases between the germline ends. CDR3 loop: CATSGGREQPQHF. The CDR3 DNA is TGTGCCACCAGTGGCGGCAGAGAACAGCCCCAGCATTTT.

DNA for the CDR3: TGTGCCAGCAGCCAAGACCTATTCTCACCCCTCCACTTT. Translation: CASSQDLFSPLHF. The V gene is TRBV14, the J gene TRBJ1-6; unclear D gene. V lost 0 bases, J lost 10 bases, and 7 bases lay in between. Per germline, CDR1 SGHDN and CDR2 FVKESK. The CDR3 has 13 residues.

The rearrangement links TRBV5-1 to TRBJ2-4; possibly TRBD1 for D (6 bases). Per the germline V gene, CDR1 is SGHRS and CDR2 is YFSETQ. Trimming removed 2 bases at V and 0 bases at J, with 12 bases between. This CDR3 has 16 amino acids. The CDR3 region has the DNA TGCGCCAGCAGCTTACAGGGTTCCTTAGCCAAAAACATTCAGTACTTC. Translating gives CASSLQGSLAKNIQYF.

The CDR3 spells CASSEERGGHGNTIYF. CDR3 nucleotide sequence: TGTGCCAGCAGTGAAGAACGGGGAGGTCATGGAAACACCATATATTTT. This sequence joins TRBV2 and TRBJ1-3; no definite D call. The V end was cut by 1 base, the J end by 3 bases, with 13 bases between. The CDR3 runs 16 residues. The germline V gene encodes CDR1 SNHLY and CDR2 FYNNEI.

The chain recombines TRBV18 with TRBJ2-3; tentatively, D is TRBD2 (5 bases). Per germline, CDR1 KGHSH and CDR2 LQKENI. Trimming pared 3 bases from V and 6 bases from J, leaving 10 bases between. This CDR3 spans 13 amino acids. CDR3 sequence reads: CASSPQRGDTQYF. The CDR3, as DNA: TGTGCCAGCTCACCCCAAAGAGGGGATACGCAGTATTTT.

This chain uses TRBV11-3 with TRBJ2-1; 15 nucleotides agree with TRBD2. V dropped 2 bases and J dropped 7; count of bases not matched to a gene: 3. Germline V gene lookup returns CDR1 SGHNT and CDR2 YENEEA. The CDR3 is 16 residues long. The CDR3 DNA is TGTGCCAGCAGCTTAATCGGGACTAGCGGGAGGAATGAGCAGTTCTTC. It encodes CASSLIGTSGRNEQFF.

As regards this clone: Other DNA sequences in the sample encode the same CDR3. The chain uses TRBV18 and TRBJ2-7; TRBD2 might be the D (6 bases). Germline V gene lookup returns CDR1 KGHSH and CDR2 LQKENI. The CDR3 is 14 residues long. V was cut by 0 bases and J by 0 bases, with 6 bases left in between. For the CDR3, the DNA is TGTGCCAGCTCACCACCGGGACTCTCCTACGAGCAGTACTTC. Translated, it gives CASSPPGLSYEQYF.

This chain joins TRBV2 and TRBJ1-5; D is unclear. The germline V gene encodes CDR1 SNHLY and CDR2 FYNNEI. This CDR3 has 16 amino acids. The V end was cut by 5 bases, the J end by 0 bases, with 14 bases between. In nucleotides, the CDR3 is TGTGCCAGCAGTCGCCAACAAGACTATAGCAATCAGCCCCAGCATTTT. Translated: CASSRQQDYSNQPQHF. The whole variable domain, remainder taken from reference TRBV2 and TRBJ1-5, is EPEVTQTPSHQVTQMGQEVILRCVPISNHLYFYWYRQILGQKVEFLVSFYNNEISEKSEIFDDQFSVERPDGSNFTLKIRSTKLEDSAMYFCASSRQQDYSNQPQHFGDGTRLSIL.

The chain is built from TRBV4-1 and TRBJ1-2, with 8 bases that match TRBD1. The CDR3 consists of 15 residues. J was trimmed by 4 bases and V by 0 bases; bases with no gene match: 4. The V gene's germline CDR1 is MGHRA and CDR2 YSYEKL. The CDR3 DNA is TGCGCCAGCAGCCAAGACAGGGGGCCGGGCTATGGCTACACCTTC. Its translation: CASSQDRGPGYGYTF.

The chain is built from TRBV15 and TRBJ1-5; 12 positions match TRBD1. After removal of 6 bases from V and 6 bases from J, the junction contained 9 bases not matched to a gene. Per germline, CDR1 LNHNV and CDR2 YYDKDF (reference sequence). The CDR3 runs 16 residues. The CDR3 loop reads CATSLGQGADGQPQHF. CDR3 DNA: TGTGCCACCAGTTTGGGACAGGGGGCCGACGGTCAGCCCCAGCATTTT. The complete variable domain, with remaining parts taken from reference TRBV15 and TRBJ1-5, reads DAMVIQNPRYQVTQFGKPVTLSCSQTLNHNVMYWYQQKSSQAPKLLFHYYDKDFNNEADTPDNFQSRRPNTSFCFLDIRSPGLGDTAMYLCATSLGQGADGQPQHFGDGTRLSIL.

The chain uses TRBV24-1 and TRBJ2-1; TRBD2 matches at 10 bases. The V segment lost 2 bases and the J segment 5 bases; nucleotides outside the gene matches: 14. The CDR3 runs to 19 residues. Germline V gene lookup returns CDR1 KGHDR and CDR2 SFDVKD. The CDR3, as DNA: TGTGCCACCAGTGATTCCCCCATCCGGAAGCGGGAGGGTAACAATGAGCAGTTCTTC. As protein: CATSDSPIRKREGNNEQFF.

This clone was recorded only once. V and J are TRBV29-1 and TRBJ2-3, with 8 bases that match TRBD1. This CDR3 region has 12 residues. The J segment lost 4 bases and the V segment lost 7 bases, leaving 4 bases of the junction unmatched. Germline-derived CDR1 and CDR2 are SQVTM and ANQGSEA. CDR3: CSGLTGADTQYF. The CDR3 DNA sequence: TGCAGCGGTCTGACAGGGGCAGATACGCAGTATTTT.

This sequence joins TRBV2 and TRBJ2-1; the match to TRBD1 covers 8 bases. Trimming cost V 7 bases and J 3 bases; bases outside gene matches: 8. Germline lookup yields CDR1 SNHLY and CDR2 FYNNEI. This CDR3 is 15 amino acids long. CDR3 DNA: TGTGCCAGCAACCTACAGGGGGTCCTCTACAATGAGCAGTTCTTC. Translating it yields CASNLQGVLYNEQFF.

This rearrangement joins TRBV5-1 to TRBJ2-1, with 13 positions matching TRBD2. CDR1 is SGHRS, CDR2 YFSETQ, per germline. V lost 2 bases, J lost 7 bases, and 6 bases stayed unmatched. The CDR3 is 16 residues long. The CDR3 loop is CASSFKTSGRLNEQFF. CDR3 nucleotide sequence: TGCGCCAGCAGCTTTAAGACTAGCGGGAGGTTGAATGAGCAGTTCTTC.